These 15 T cell receptor beta chains originate from one sample sequenced in a study of cytomegalovirus exposure and HLA in healthy donors. TCRdb's copy holds only in-frame clones and misses some; the assay was immunoSEQ multiplex PCR. The table has 150,000 to 200,000 clones, 75% to 95% seen once; the top ten hold roughly 3%. The sample taken for sequencing was PBMCs. All receptors come from a woman aged 18-29 years in good health and CMV-seropositive.

The rearrangement links TRBV7-2 to TRBJ1-2, with D tentatively TRBD1 (6 bases). Looked up from germline, CDR1 is SGHTA and CDR2 is FQGNSA. With 3 bases removed from V and 4 bases from J, the gap between germline ends came to 9 bases. This CDR3 is built from 13 residues. The CDR3 protein is CASSFTGFYGYTF. The CDR3 region has the DNA TGTGCCAGCAGCTTTACAGGGTTCTATGGCTACACCTTC.

This sequence joins TRBV6-1 and TRBJ1-1; possibly TRBD1 for D (5 bases). V was pared by 5 bases and J by 0 bases, with 10 bases between. Germline V gene sequence: CDR1 MNHNS, CDR2 SASEGT. The CDR3 is 14 amino acids. The CDR3 region has the DNA TGTGCCAGCAGTACCAGGGCCATGAACACTGAAGCTTTCTTT. It translates to CASSTRAMNTEAFF.

The chain links TRBV6-5 to TRBJ2-3; 7 nucleotides align to TRBD2. This CDR3 region has 14 residues. V was clipped by 5 bases and J by 2 bases; unmatched bases: 4. From germline, CDR1 is MNHEY and CDR2 SVGAGI. The DNA for the CDR3 is TGTGCCAGCAGTCTTGGACTAGACACAGATACGCAGTATTTT. Amino acids: CASSLGLDTDTQYF.

The chain combines TRBV13 with TRBJ2-7, with TRBD2 matching over 12 bases. This CDR3 comprises 15 residues. Trimming removed 1 base from V and 5 bases from J; junction bases left unmatched: 3. CDR1 PRHDT and CDR2 FYEKMQ come from the germline V gene (reference sequence). This CDR3 reads CASSLERTSGDEQYF. CDR3 in DNA: TGTGCCAGCAGCTTAGAAAGGACTAGCGGGGACGAGCAGTACTTC.

The chain employs TRBV6-1 and TRBJ2-1; 14 bases line up with TRBD2. Germline V CDR1 and CDR2: MNHNS, SASEGT. V dropped 7 bases and J dropped 9; count of bases not matched to a gene: 8. There are 15 residues in the CDR3. CDR3 nucleotide sequence: TGTGCCAGCACCTTGACTAGCGGGGGGGCCGTTGAGCAGTTCTTC. Translation: CASTLTSGGAVEQFF.

This chain links TRBV2 with TRBJ2-7; tentative D call: TRBD2 (5 bases). Per germline, CDR1 SNHLY and CDR2 FYNNEI. V was clipped by 8 bases and J by 0 bases, with 11 bases between them. This CDR3 has 13 residues. CDR3 in amino acids: CASGGWGSYEQYF. The CDR3 nucleotides read TGTGCCAGCGGCGGGTGGGGCTCCTACGAGCAGTACTTC. Supplemented by reference TRBV2 and TRBJ2-7, the full variable domain reads EPEVTQTPSHQVTQMGQEVILRCVPISNHLYFYWYRQILGQKVEFLVSFYNNEISEKSEIFDDQFSVERPDGSNFTLKIRSTKLEDSAMYFCASGGWGSYEQYFGPGTRLTVT.

The chain employs TRBV15 and TRBJ2-2; TRBD2 agrees at 16 bases. CDR1 LNHNV and CDR2 YYDKDF come from the germline V gene (reference sequence). V lost 4 bases to trimming and J lost 3 bases; unmatched junction nucleotides: 8. This CDR3 is built from 19 residues. The CDR3 sequence is CATSKSPGLAGGDTGELFF. DNA of the CDR3: TGTGCCACCAGCAAGAGTCCGGGACTAGCGGGAGGGGACACCGGGGAGCTGTTTTTT.

The V gene is TRBV28, the J gene TRBJ2-5; TRBD1 is a possible D gene (6 bases). Germline V lookup: CDR1 MDHEN, CDR2 SYDVKM. This CDR3 comprises 15 residues. V lost 5 bases, J lost 4 bases, and 17 bases lay in between. The CDR3 is CASSHPPIGGETQYF. The CDR3 DNA follows: TGTGCCAGCAGTCACCCCCCGATAGGGGGAGAGACCCAGTACTTC.

This chain connects TRBV2 to TRBJ2-5; 8 positions match TRBD2. The CDR3 spans 15 residues. Germline loops: CDR1 SNHLY, CDR2 FYNNEI. Losses at the gene ends were 6 bases for V and 5 bases for J; bases not matched to a gene: 11. The CDR3 nucleotides are TGTGCCAGCAGAGGCGGACGGGGGGGCCGCGAGACCCAGTACTTC. It encodes CASRGGRGGRETQYF.

The chain combines TRBV30 with TRBJ1-1, with TRBD1 as a possible D gene (5 bases). Germline V CDR1 and CDR2: GTSNPN, SVGIG (reference sequence). The CDR3 extends over 13 amino acids. V lost 1 base, J lost 1 base, and 7 bases lay in between. The CDR3 sequence: CAWSGTGNTEAFF. CDR3 coding DNA: TGTGCCTGGAGTGGAACAGGGAACACTGAAGCTTTCTTT. Based on the CDR3 plus reference TRBV30 and TRBJ1-1, the full variable domain is SQTIHQWPATLVQPVGSPLSLECTVEGTSNPNLYWYRQAAGRGLQLLFYSVGIGQISSEVPQNLSASRPQDRQFILSSKKLLLSDSGFYLCAWSGTGNTEAFFGQGTRLTVV.

The rearrangement uses TRBV23-1 and TRBJ2-2; TRBD1 matches 7 bases. TRBV23-1 is designated an ORF whose function remains uncertain. This CDR3 has 21 amino acids. The V segment lost 2 bases and the J segment 2 bases; nucleotides outside the gene matches: 20. CDR3 amino acids: CASSQQGSSGQDYLNTGELFF. CDR3 bases: TGCGCCAGCAGTCAACAAGGGTCATCAGGACAGGATTACCTAAACACCGGGGAGCTGTTTTTT.

This clone was recorded once. The chain links TRBV4-2 to TRBJ1-4; no reliable D call. The V end was cut by 0 bases, the J end by 3 bases, with 8 bases between. Germline assignment: CDR1 LGHNA and CDR2 YNFKEQ. The CDR3 covers 15 residues. The CDR3 sequence: CASSQDSTSNEKLFF. Here the CDR3 DNA reads TGTGCCAGCAGCCAAGATAGCACTTCTAATGAAAAACTGTTTTTT.

The chain joins TRBV5-6 to TRBJ2-5, with 7 bases matching TRBD2. The CDR3 sequence is 16 residues long. J lost 3 bases, V lost 4 bases, and 12 bases had no gene match. The germline gives CDR1 SGHDT, CDR2 YYEEEE. The CDR3 bases are TGTGCCAGCAGCGAGACCGGGACTACGATCGAAGAGACCCAGTACTTC. Its translation: CASSETGTTIEETQYF.

V gene TRBV6-5 combines with J gene TRBJ1-1, with D possibly TRBD1 on 5 matching bases. From germline, CDR1 is MNHEY and CDR2 SVGAGI. The CDR3 sequence is 13 residues long. V was pared by 5 bases and J by 6 bases, with 13 bases between. The CDR3 DNA is TGTGCCAGCAGTCTCGGGGGGGTTCCTGAAGCTTTCTTT. It is translated as CASSLGGVPEAFF.

J is TRBJ1-5 and V is TRBV10-3, with TRBD1 identical over 9 bases. The CDR3 runs to 14 residues. J lost 1 base, V lost 6 bases, and 1 base had no gene match. Germline lookup yields CDR1 ENHRY and CDR2 SYGVKD. The CDR3 loop is CAISGTGSNQPQHF. CDR3 bases: TGTGCCATCAGCGGGACAGGGAGCAATCAGCCCCAGCATTTT.